The text below deals with one TCR beta chain. The antigen remains undetermined. Primers for the PCR totalled 60 Vbeta and 13 Jbeta. In the authors' methods: Among the unique TCR beta chains that a later analysis counted, about 86 million in all, about 10 million were shared. The method was immunoSEQ multiplex PCR; TCRdb's version includes in-frame clones alone and lacks a portion of them. That table gives V, J and clone size, and the DNA gave D and trimming. This table has about 120,000 clones, 65% to 80% appearing once. These data belong to a study of cytomegalovirus exposure and HLA in healthy donors. Broader study findings: Exclusion applied to some V segments, including TRBV6-2 and TRBV6-3, as they were indistinguishable. According to the study, roughly 160 TCR beta chains were cytomegalovirus-associated. Earlier results showed most TCR beta V segments being productive about 87% or about 30% of the time.

CDR1 is MNHEY, CDR2 SMNVEV, per germline (reference sequence). The J segment lost 8 bases and the V segment lost 2 bases, leaving 6 bases of the junction unmatched. The CDR3 length is 15 residues. This TCR was recovered from a woman aged 35 to 49 in good health and CMV-seropositive. Sequencing was performed on PBMCs. The V gene is TRBV27, the J gene TRBJ2-1, with 10 bases matching TRBD2. CDR3 bases: TGTGCCAGCAGTTTAAAGGCTAGCGGGAGTGATGAGCAGTTCTTC. This codes for CASSLKASGSDEQFF.